One and the same sample provided the 25 T cell receptor beta chains below, sequenced in a study of T cell repertoires in cytomegalovirus infection. MiXCR was run by TCRdb on the reads, yielding one entry per CDR3 protein. Counted here are fewer than 550,000 distinct CDR3 sequences, approximately 31% occurring once; the ten biggest clones make up roughly an eighth. The sample consisted of PBMCs. These TCRs come from a human donor in good health (CMV status not recorded). Some clones in this sample may be carry-over from other donors' samples.

The chain couples TRBV28 to TRBJ2-1; 9 bases fit TRBD2. Losses at the gene ends were 2 bases for V and 2 bases for J; bases not matched to a gene: 10. Germline V gene sequence: CDR1 MDHEN, CDR2 SYDVKM. This CDR3 region has 18 residues. CDR3 nucleotides: TGTGCCAGCAGTTTACGCCTAGCGGGGTTCCCAACCTACAATGAGCAGTTCTTC. It encodes CASSLRLAGFPTYNEQFF.

J is TRBJ1-5 and V is TRBV7-9; 8 bases line up with TRBD1. CDR3 length: 15 amino acids. The germline V gene encodes CDR1 SEHNR and CDR2 FQNEAQ (reference sequence). J lost 4 bases, V lost 6 bases, and 8 bases had no gene match. The CDR3 DNA reads TGTGCCAGCAGTCAGGACAGGGAGACGAATCAGCCCCAGCATTTT. Its translation: CASSQDRETNQPQHF. The full variable domain, completed using reference TRBV7-9 and TRBJ1-5, is DTGVSQNPRHKITKRGQNVTFRCDPISEHNRLYWYRQTLGQGPEFLTYFQNEAQLEKSRLLSDRFSAERPKGSFSTLEIQRTEQGDSAMYLCASSQDRETNQPQHFGDGTRLSIL.

This clonotype came up a few times. The V gene is TRBV7-9, the J gene TRBJ2-5, with 8 bases that match TRBD1. The length of the CDR3 is 16 residues. Germline loops: CDR1 SEHNR, CDR2 FQNEAQ (reference sequence). V dropped 6 bases and J dropped 4; count of bases not matched to a gene: 13. The CDR3 loop is CASSHSGQGSRETQYF. The CDR3, as DNA: TGTGCCAGCAGTCACTCTGGACAGGGCTCACGAGAGACCCAGTACTTC.

This clonotype was observed once. This chain joins TRBV2 and TRBJ2-7; 9 nucleotides align to TRBD1. The CDR3 is made up of 13 amino acids. The germline CDR1 and CDR2 sequences are SNHLY and FYNNEI. V lost 7 bases and J lost 3; bases outside the gene matches: 4. This CDR3 reads CASKRQGVYEQYF. CDR3 nucleotides: TGTGCCAGCAAAAGACAGGGGGTCTACGAGCAGTACTTC.

In this sample, this clonotype turned up a few times. The V gene is TRBV11-1, the J gene TRBJ1-6, with 10 positions matching TRBD1. The CDR3 extends over 14 amino acids. Germline CDR1 reads SGHAT; CDR2 reads FQDESV (reference sequence). V was pared by 5 bases and J by 9 bases, with 4 bases of the junction left unmatched. This chain's CDR3 is CASSPWDRGSPLHF. DNA of the CDR3: TGTGCCAGCAGCCCCTGGGACAGGGGTTCACCCCTCCACTTT. Supplemented by reference TRBV11-1 and TRBJ1-6, the full variable domain reads EAEVAQSPRYKITEKSQAVAFWCDPISGHATLYWYRQILGQGPELLVQFQDESVVDDSQLPKDRFSAERLKGVDSTLKIQPAELGDSAMYLCASSPWDRGSPLHFGNGTRLTVT.

This clonotype was counted at least ten times. The chain uses TRBV7-2 and TRBJ1-2; D is ambiguous. CDR1 and CDR2 (germline): SGHTA, FQGNSA. The CDR3 has 15 amino acids. The V end was cut by 0 bases, the J end by 0 bases, with 8 bases between. CDR3 bases: TGTGCCAGCAGCTTAGCCCCAGGAGCTAACTATGGCTACACCTTC. This sequence encodes CASSLAPGANYGYTF.

The chain joins TRBV20-1 to TRBJ2-7; 9 bases are shared with TRBD1. V shed 5 bases, J shed 2 bases, and the junction held 4 bases outside the gene matches. CDR1 DFQATT and CDR2 SNEGSKA come from the germline V gene (reference sequence). The CDR3 spans 13 residues. This chain's CDR3 is CSAGQGTAYEQYF. The CDR3, as DNA: TGCAGTGCTGGACAGGGGACGGCCTACGAGCAGTACTTC.

This clonotype has more than one count but fewer than ten. The chain joins TRBV6-5 to TRBJ2-6, with no clear D. The CDR3 loop spans 17 amino acids. Trimming took off 2 bases at V and 2 bases at J, with 13 bases between the two ends. The germline V gene encodes CDR1 MNHEY and CDR2 SVGAGI. CDR3 nucleotides: TGTGCCAGCAGTTACGCGGTGCCCGCCACTGGGGCCAACGTCCTGACTTTC. Amino acid sequence: CASSYAVPATGANVLTF.

V and J are TRBV24-1 and TRBJ2-5, with 7 bases matching TRBD1. This CDR3 comprises 14 residues. The trim removed 6 bases at V and 4 bases at J, leaving 7 bases unmatched. Germline lookup yields CDR1 KGHDR and CDR2 SFDVKD. The CDR3 DNA is TGTGCCACCAGTAAGGGGGCAAGCGGAGAGACCCAGTACTTC. Translating it yields CATSKGASGETQYF.

Regarding this clonotype: It may be a read error: a sequence one base away is much more abundant. The genes are TRBV12-3 or TRBV12-4 and TRBJ2-5, with D maybe TRBD2 (6 bases). The ends were cut back, 8 bases at V and 5 bases at J, with 18 bases in the middle. The CDR3 spans 14 residues. The CDR3 nucleotides are TGTGCCAGCGGGGGAAACAGCGGGTGGGAGACCCAGTACTTC. It specifies CASGGNSGWETQYF.

V usage is TRBV15 and J usage is TRBJ1-4; TRBD1 agrees at 7 bases. CDR1 is LNHNV and CDR2 is YYDKDF in the germline V gene (reference sequence). This CDR3 comprises 18 residues. V lost 0 bases to trimming and J lost 7 bases; unmatched junction nucleotides: 14. The DNA for the CDR3 is TGTGCCACCAGCAGAGATAGGGGGACAGCCGTCCCAGCTGAAAAACTGTTTTTT. Residues: CATSRDRGTAVPAEKLFF.

This chain uses TRBV7-2 with TRBJ2-1; 15 nucleotides align to TRBD2. The germline V gene has CDR1 SGHTA and CDR2 FQGNSA. This CDR3 spans 18 amino acids. The J segment lost 6 bases and the V segment lost 2 bases, leaving 8 bases of the junction unmatched. The CDR3 coding sequence is TGTGCCAGCAGCTTAAGTTTAGGGACTAGCGGGGGGATCAATGAGCAGTTCTTC. It encodes CASSLSLGTSGGINEQFF.

The chain joins TRBV12-3 or TRBV12-4 to TRBJ2-3; TRBD1 aligns across 11 bases. The CDR3 length is 18 residues. The trim removed 0 bases at V and 0 bases at J, leaving 5 bases unmatched. The DNA for the CDR3 is TGTGCCAGCAGTTTAGCATTGCGGACAGGGGGCAGCACAGATACGCAGTATTTT. Protein: CASSLALRTGGSTDTQYF.

This clonotype was seen many times. CDR3 nucleotide sequence: TGTGCCAGCAGCTCGATTTTGATGGGGGAGACCCAGTACTTC. Amino acid sequence: CASSSILMGETQYF. The chain couples TRBV7-9 to TRBJ2-5, with D unresolved. The germline gives CDR1 SEHNR, CDR2 FQNEAQ (reference sequence). The ends were cut back, 4 bases at V and 5 bases at J, with 14 bases in the middle. There are 14 residues in the CDR3. Looking up the rest from reference TRBV7-9 and TRBJ2-5 gives the full variable domain: DTGVSQNPRHKITKRGQNVTFRCDPISEHNRLYWYRQTLGQGPEFLTYFQNEAQLEKSRLLSDRFSAERPKGSFSTLEIQRTEQGDSAMYLCASSSILMGETQYFGPGTRLLVL.

Concerning this clonotype itself: A single base separates this from a much larger clone, so it may be a read error. This chain uses TRBV7-2 with TRBJ1-2, with D unresolved. CDR1 is SGHTA and CDR2 is FQGNSA in the germline V gene. CDR3 length: 13 residues. Trimming left V 9 bases short and J 4 bases short, with 15 bases between. CDR3 coding DNA: TGTGCCAGAAGCACCGCAGACCCCTATGGCTACACCTTC. Protein product: CARSTADPYGYTF.

In regard to this clonotype: This sequence may be a read error, since a much larger clone differs from it by one base. The chain is built from TRBV7-2 and TRBJ2-1, with 7 bases lining up with TRBD1. The CDR3 covers 14 residues. J gave up 7 bases and V 5 bases, and 8 bases lay outside the gene matches. CDR1 is SGHTA and CDR2 is FQGNSA in the germline V gene. The CDR3 sequence: CASSVGGQLNEQFF. DNA of the CDR3: TGTGCCAGCAGCGTAGGGGGACAGTTAAATGAGCAGTTCTTC.

This clonotype was recorded many times. This chain joins TRBV7-8 and TRBJ2-1; a possible D gene is TRBD1 (5 bases). The germline V gene encodes CDR1 SGHVS and CDR2 FQNEAQ. The CDR3 consists of 13 residues. V was trimmed by 5 bases and J by 7 bases, leaving 12 bases between them. The CDR3 region is CASSQRQFNEQFF. CDR3 bases: TGTGCCAGCAGCCAGCGACAGTTTAATGAGCAGTTCTTC.

The genes are TRBV14 and TRBJ2-3; 8 bases align to TRBD1. The length of the CDR3 is 17 residues. Looked up from germline, CDR1 is SGHDN and CDR2 is FVKESK. J gave up 6 bases and V 0 bases, and 11 bases lay outside the gene matches. The CDR3 here is CASSQDPVRGPMDTQYF. DNA of the CDR3: TGTGCCAGCAGCCAAGATCCGGTCAGGGGGCCTATGGATACGCAGTATTTT. The variable domain in full, with the rest retrieved from reference TRBV14 and TRBJ2-3, is EAGVTQFPSHSVIEKGQTVTLRCDPISGHDNLYWYRRVMGKEIKFLLHFVKESKQDESGMPNNRFLAERTGGTYSTLKVQPAELEDSGVYFCASSQDPVRGPMDTQYFGPGTRLTVL.

This chain links TRBV4-1 with TRBJ1-1; 7 bases are a match to TRBD1. The V gene's germline CDR1 is MGHRA and CDR2 YSYEKL. The CDR3 length is 13 residues. V gave up 0 bases and J gave up 8 bases; unmatched junction bases: 3. The chain's CDR3 is CASSQEGQLEAFF. The DNA of the CDR3 is TGCGCCAGCAGCCAAGAGGGACAGTTGGAAGCTTTCTTT.

The count of this clonotype is one. The rearrangement links TRBV4-3 to TRBJ1-1; perhaps TRBD1 as D (5 bases). This CDR3 region has 16 residues. In germline, CDR1 is LGHNA, CDR2 YSLEER. V lost 8 bases and J lost 1, with 20 bases in between. The DNA for the CDR3 is TGCGCCAGCCGCAATTTGGTTCCTCAGGGGAACACTGAAGCTTTCTTT. It is translated as CASRNLVPQGNTEAFF.

Points on this clonotype: A much larger clone sits a single nucleotide away, making a read error possible. The J gene is TRBJ2-7, the V gene TRBV7-4; 9 nucleotides match TRBD1. Germline CDR1 SGHVT, CDR2 SQSDAQ. There are 15 residues in the CDR3. V lost 5 bases to trimming and J lost 5 bases; unmatched junction nucleotides: 10. The CDR3 reads CASSTRDRVNDEQYF. The CDR3 region has the DNA TGTGCCAGCAGCACGAGGGACAGGGTGAACGACGAGCAGTACTTC.

This clonotype came up a few times. The J gene is TRBJ2-5, the V gene TRBV2, with D possibly matching TRBD2 (5 bases). Germline-derived CDR1 and CDR2 are SNHLY and FYNNEI. The germline V and J ends were trimmed by 9 bases and 2 bases, with 13 bases remaining between them. The CDR3 is 13 amino acids. The CDR3 bases are TGTGCCAGGAGGGTAGCAGTTCAAGAGACCCAGTACTTC. Residues: CARRVAVQETQYF.

CDR3 DNA: TGCAGCGTTGCTGGCGGAGGGGGTGACGGAGGCTACACCTTC. Encoded protein: CSVAGGGGDGGYTF. This chain uses TRBV29-1 with TRBJ1-2; maybe TRBD1 (6 bases). This CDR3 region has 14 residues. V gave up 4 bases and J gave up 8 bases, with 20 bases separating them. Germline V gene lookup returns CDR1 SQVTM and CDR2 ANQGSEA.

Comments on this clonotype: This may be a read error, as it is one base from a much larger clone. The chain joins TRBV12-3 or TRBV12-4 to TRBJ1-5, with no clear D. The CDR3 totals 13 residues. CDR3 loop: CASRQNSNQPKHF. The CDR3 nucleotides are TGTGCCAGCAGACAGAATAGCAATCAGCCCAAGCATTTT.

The chain joins TRBV12-3 or TRBV12-4 to TRBJ1-2; D uncertain. The V gene lost 2 bases and the J gene lost 1 base, with 5 bases spanning the gap. This CDR3 spans 13 amino acids. The CDR3 coding sequence is TGTGCCAGCAGTTTATGGTTTAACTATGGCTACACCTTC. Its translation is CASSLWFNYGYTF.